The 10 T cell receptor beta chains below all came from one sample that was sequenced in a study of T cells in narcolepsy. The method was immunoSEQ multiplex PCR; TCRdb's version includes in-frame clones alone and lacks a portion of them. Of 25,000 to 35,000 clones listed, roughly 80% are singletons. What was sequenced was CD45RA- memory CD4+ T cells from PBMCs. The source of these receptors is a human donor with narcolepsy.

The chain carries TRBV13 and TRBJ2-7, with 7 bases that match TRBD2. Trimming took 3 bases from V and 1 from J; bases not matched to a gene: 3. Germline CDR1 reads PRHDT; CDR2 reads FYEKMQ (reference sequence). The CDR3 totals 14 residues. The CDR3 region is CASSFSGLSYEQYF. CDR3 DNA: TGTGCCAGCAGCTTTAGCGGGTTATCCTACGAGCAGTACTTC.

The CDR3 region has the DNA TGCAGCGTTCAAAAGACAGGCCGCAGCACAGATACGCAGTATTTT. It translates to CSVQKTGRSTDTQYF. The gene calls are TRBV29-1 and TRBJ2-3, with a tentative D call TRBD1 (6 bases). This CDR3 has 15 amino acids. The germline CDR1 and CDR2 sequences are SQVTM and ANQGSEA. V was pared by 5 bases and J by 0 bases, with 15 bases between.

V gene TRBV11-1 combines with J gene TRBJ2-7, with D possibly being TRBD1 (6 bases). The CDR3 length is 13 residues. Germline-derived CDR1 and CDR2 are SGHAT and FQDESV (reference sequence). Trimming removed 5 bases at V and 6 bases at J, with 14 bases between. In DNA form, the CDR3 reads TGTGCCAGCAGCATTTGGCAAGGGGGCGAGCAGTACTTC. Translating gives CASSIWQGGEQYF.

The CDR3, as DNA: TGTGCCAGCAAAAAGTGGGGGCCCACAGATACGCAGTATTTT. Its protein product is CASKKWGPTDTQYF. The chain has TRBV6-1 and TRBJ2-3; the D gene is possibly TRBD1 (6 bases). V was shortened by 7 bases and J by 2 bases, with 13 bases between the two germline ends. The CDR3 runs to 14 residues. CDR1 MNHNS and CDR2 SASEGT come from the germline V gene.

This chain joins TRBV6-5 and TRBJ1-4; no definite D call. CDR1 is MNHEY, CDR2 SVGAGI, per germline. Trimming removed 2 bases at V and 0 bases at J, with 10 bases between. The CDR3 has 16 amino acids. CDR3 in DNA: TGTGCCAGCAGTTACGATGACACCCCAACTAATGAAAAACTGTTTTTT. Translation gives CASSYDDTPTNEKLFF.

V usage is TRBV10-1 and J usage is TRBJ2-1; tentatively, D is TRBD2 (5 bases). Looked up from germline, CDR1 is WNHNN and CDR2 is SYGVQD (reference sequence). Trimming took off 4 bases at V and 0 bases at J, with 10 bases between the two ends. The CDR3 sequence is 15 residues long. DNA of the CDR3: TGCGCCAGCAGTGCCCCGGGAAGCTCCTACAATGAGCAGTTCTTC. Translated: CASSAPGSSYNEQFF.

The chain combines TRBV7-2 with TRBJ2-5; D is perhaps TRBD1 (5 bases). Near its end, the DNA agrees better with TRBJ2-7, so the J call may be wrong. The germline gives CDR1 SGHTA, CDR2 FQGNSA. The CDR3 sequence is 13 residues long. Here the CDR3 reads CASSLDRKYEQYF. The CDR3 DNA reads as TGTGCCAGCAGCCTTGACAGAAAGTACGAGCAGTACTTC.

The table lists this clone with a few counts. V usage is TRBV23-1 and J usage is TRBJ2-5, with D perhaps matching TRBD1 (5 bases). TRBV23-1 falls under the ORF class, with uncertain function. Trimming left V 0 bases short and J 2 bases short, with 7 bases between. This CDR3 is 14 amino acids long. In DNA, the CDR3 is TGCGCCAGCAGTCAATCGGCAGGGCAAGAGACCCAGTACTTC. Translated: CASSQSAGQETQYF.

The gene calls are TRBV27 and TRBJ1-1, with 8 bases identical to TRBD1. Per the germline V gene, CDR1 is MNHEY and CDR2 is SMNVEV (reference sequence). Germline trimming cut 7 bases from V and 1 base from J; bases unmatched to any gene: 5. CDR3 length equals 14 residues. The CDR3 region has the DNA TGTGCCAGCAACAAAGACAGGGGGAACACTGAAGCTTTCTTT. Protein: CASNKDRGNTEAFF.

The rearrangement joins TRBV9 to TRBJ1-6; D remains ambiguous. Trimming removed 0 bases at V and 2 bases at J, with 9 bases between. Germline-derived CDR1 and CDR2 are SGDLS and YYNGEE. The CDR3 loop spans 16 amino acids. The DNA for the CDR3 is TGTGCCAGCAGCGTAGGCGCAGTCCCCTATAATTCACCCCTCCACTTT. Translating it yields CASSVGAVPYNSPLHF.